This TCR beta chain was profiled in a study of cytomegalovirus exposure and HLA in healthy donors. Findings and limits, study-wide: The study listed around 150 cytomegalovirus-associated TCR beta chains.

Comments on this clone: The antigen remains unidentified.

60 Vbeta and 13 Jbeta primers were used in PCR. The data were produced by immunoSEQ multiplex PCR, yet TCRdb's version contains in-frame clones alone and is incomplete. Among about 160,000 clones, about 85% were seen once, and the ten largest hold 1%. The CDR3 covers 17 residues. Germline V CDR1 and CDR2: SGHNT, YYREEE (reference sequence). V shed 1 base and J 5 bases; nucleotides not matched to a gene: 5. The receptor's source is a boy aged 2-9 years in good health and CMV-seronegative. This chain uses TRBV5-4 with TRBJ2-3; TRBD2 aligns across 15 bases. The sample was PBMCs. The CDR3 spells CASSLRTSGGAGDTQYF. CDR3 DNA sequence: TGTGCCAGCAGCTTGCGGACTAGCGGGGGGGCGGGAGATACGCAGTATTTT.